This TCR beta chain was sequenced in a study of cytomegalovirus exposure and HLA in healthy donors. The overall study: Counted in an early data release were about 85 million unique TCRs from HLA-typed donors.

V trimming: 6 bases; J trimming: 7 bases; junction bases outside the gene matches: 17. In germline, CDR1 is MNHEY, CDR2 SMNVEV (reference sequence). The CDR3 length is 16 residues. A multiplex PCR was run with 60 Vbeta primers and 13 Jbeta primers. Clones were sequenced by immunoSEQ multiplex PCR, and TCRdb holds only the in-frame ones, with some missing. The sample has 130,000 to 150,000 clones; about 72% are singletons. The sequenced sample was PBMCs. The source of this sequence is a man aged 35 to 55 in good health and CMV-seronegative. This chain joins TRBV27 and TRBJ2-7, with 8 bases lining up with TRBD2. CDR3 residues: CASSRGGARGIREQYF. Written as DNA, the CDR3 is TGTGCCAGCAGCCGGGGGGGGGCAAGGGGGATTCGGGAGCAGTACTTC.